This paragraph reports one T cell receptor (beta chain). The sample originates from a study of beta chain features in type 1 diabetes. Study information: Patients looked much like healthy donors when it came to age, gender and cell yields.

Sorting of CD4+ naive, central memory, regulatory and stem cell-like memory cells was performed via CD45RO/CCR7/CD25/CD127/CD95/CD27. The investigators reverse transcribed all of the isolated RNA, so they sequenced expressed TCRB transcripts. The data were produced by immunoSEQ multiplex PCR, yet TCRdb's version contains in-frame clones alone and is incomplete. The top ten clones hold under 0.02% of a sample with roughly 400,000 clones, about 15% of them seen once. The length of the CDR3 is 16 residues. The germline gives CDR1 MNHNS, CDR2 SASEGT. The junction had 11 bases not matched to a gene; V was cut back by 4 bases and J by 5 bases.

This sequence originates from a woman younger than 30 in good health. Sequenced sample: naive CD4+ T cells from blood. The chain couples TRBV6-1 to TRBJ2-1; 7 positions match TRBD2. The CDR3 DNA follows: TGTGCCAGCAGTGTGGGGCTAGCGGCTCCTGACAATGAGCAGTTCTTC. It yields the protein CASSVGLAAPDNEQFF.